This TCR beta chain was captured in a study of OX40 agonist ivuxolimab in advanced cancers. Background on the study: Age averaged 60 years (range roughly 23 to 90), and just over 80% were male.

Of note for this clone: Its antigen is unidentified.

This table comes from immunoSEQ multiplex PCR, and its TCRdb copy is limited to in-frame clones, with some not included. This table has tens of thousands of clones, 88% appearing once. Points from the study as a whole: People who partly responded at 0.1-3.0 mg/kg had some of the least clonal expansion seen. By week 6 at 0.1 to 3.0 mg/kg, blood CD4+ and CD8+ T cells had expanded clonally.

This CDR3 comprises 15 residues. After removal of 5 bases from V and 0 bases from J, the junction contained 6 bases not matched to a gene. Looked up from germline, CDR1 is SGHAT and CDR2 is FQNNGV. Material: CD4+ or CD8+ T cells sorted from blood, obtained in a trial of the OX40 agonist ivuxolimab. The V call is TRBV11-2, the J call TRBJ2-7; 8 bases agree with TRBD2. This sequence originates from an adult with an advanced solid tumor such as melanoma, head and neck, liver or kidney cancer. CDR3 in amino acids: CASSPGTSGSYEQYF. In DNA, the CDR3 is TGTGCCAGCAGCCCAGGAACTAGCGGCTCCTACGAGCAGTACTTC.